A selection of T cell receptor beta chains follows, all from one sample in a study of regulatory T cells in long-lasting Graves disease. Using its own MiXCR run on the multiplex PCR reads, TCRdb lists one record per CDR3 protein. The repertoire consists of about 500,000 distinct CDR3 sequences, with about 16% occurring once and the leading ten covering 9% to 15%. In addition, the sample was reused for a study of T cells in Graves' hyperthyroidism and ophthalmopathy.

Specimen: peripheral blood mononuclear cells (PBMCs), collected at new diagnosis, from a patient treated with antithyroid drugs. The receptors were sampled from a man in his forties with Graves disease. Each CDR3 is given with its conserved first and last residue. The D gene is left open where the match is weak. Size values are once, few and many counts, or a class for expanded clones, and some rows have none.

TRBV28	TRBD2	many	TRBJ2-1	TGTGCCAGCAGGATAACGGGGGGGCGGGCCAACTACAATGAGCAGTTCTTC	CASRITGGRANYNEQFF
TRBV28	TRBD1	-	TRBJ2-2	TGTGCCAGCAGTTTTGGTCCGGGACAGGGTGTGCACGGGGAGCTGTTTTTT	CASSFGPGQGVHGELFF
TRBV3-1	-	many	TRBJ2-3	TGTGCCAGCAGCCAAGAGGTAGCGGCACGCACAGATACGCAGTATTTT	CASSQEVAARTDTQYF
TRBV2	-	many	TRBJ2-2	TGTGCCAGCACCGACAGTAAGAACACCGGGGAGCTGTTTTTT	CASTDSKNTGELFF
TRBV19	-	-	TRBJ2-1	TGTGCCAGTAGTATAGACCGGTGGGGGGTAGGTGAGCAGTTCTTC	CASSIDRWGVGEQFF
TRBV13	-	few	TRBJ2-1	TGTGCCAGCAGCTTAGTCGGGGATCGGGGCTACAATGAGCAGTTCTTC	CASSLVGDRGYNEQFF
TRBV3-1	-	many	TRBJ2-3	TGTGCCAGCAGCCAAAAGGCGGCTACGCAGTATTTT	CASSQKAATQYF
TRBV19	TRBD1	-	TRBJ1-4	TGTGCCAGTAGTTCCCCCGGGACAGGGGGGGAAAAACTGTTTTTT	CASSSPGTGGEKLFF
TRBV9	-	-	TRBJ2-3	TGTGCCAGCAGCGTTGAGACCCTTACAGATACGCAGTATTTT	CASSVETLTDTQYF
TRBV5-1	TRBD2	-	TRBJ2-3	TGCGCCAGCAGCTTGGGAGGAGCGGGAGGCACAGATACGCAGTATTTT	CASSLGGAGGTDTQYF
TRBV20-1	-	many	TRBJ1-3	TGCAGTGCTAGACCCTTGGCTGGAGGAAACACCATATATTTT	CSARPLAGGNTIYF
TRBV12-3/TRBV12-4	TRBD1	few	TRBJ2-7	TGTGCCAGCAGCCACTCGGACAGGCCCTACGAGCAGTACTTC	CASSHSDRPYEQYF
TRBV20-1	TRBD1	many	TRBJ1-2	TGCAGTGCTAGAGACCAAGGGGGCTGGAGCTATGGCTACACCTTC	CSARDQGGWSYGYTF
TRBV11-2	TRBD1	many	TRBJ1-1	TGTGCCAGCAGCCACACACGGACAGGGAACACTGAAGCTTTCTTT	CASSHTRTGNTEAFF
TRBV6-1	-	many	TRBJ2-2	TGTGCCAGCAGCGTCGGGCCTTCCACCGGGGAGCTGTTTTTT	CASSVGPSTGELFF
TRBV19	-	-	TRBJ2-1	TGTGCCAGTAGTCTTAACTCCTACAATGGGCAGTTCTTC	CASSLNSYNGQFF
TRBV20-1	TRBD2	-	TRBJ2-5	TGCAGTGCTAGACCGCTAGCGGGAGGGCCCTTCGAGACCCAGTACTTC	CSARPLAGGPFETQYF
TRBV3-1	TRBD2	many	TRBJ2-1	TGTGCCAGCAGCCTGCGTGGAAAGCGGGAGTCTAATGAGCAGTTCTTC	CASSLRGKRESNEQFF
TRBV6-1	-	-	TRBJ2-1	TGTGCCACTAGGGAGGGGGGCGAAAGCTCCTACAATGAGCAGTTCTTC	CATREGGESSYNEQFF
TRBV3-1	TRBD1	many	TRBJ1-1	TGTGCCAGCAGCCATTCCGACAGGGGGGGAAACACTGAAGCTTTCTTT	CASSHSDRGGNTEAFF
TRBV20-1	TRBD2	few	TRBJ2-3	TGCAGTGCGCAGCCTAGCGGGAGGTTGGGAGATACGCAGTATTTT	CSAQPSGRLGDTQYF
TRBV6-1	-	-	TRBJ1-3	TGTGCCAGCAGTGAACGAACAGAGGCTACTGGAAACACCATATATTTT	CASSERTEATGNTIYF
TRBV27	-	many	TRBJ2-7	TGTGCCAGCAAGAAGGGGGGGGCCGAGCAGTACTTC	CASKKGGAEQYF
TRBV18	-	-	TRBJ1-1	TGTGCCAGCTCACCAGCGGAGGGAGTCGGCACTGAAGCTTTCTTT	CASSPAEGVGTEAFF
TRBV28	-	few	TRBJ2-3	TGTGCCAGTACCAGGCTAGCAGCAGATACGCAGTATTTT	CASTRLAADTQYF
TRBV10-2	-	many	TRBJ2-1	TGCGCCAGCAGTGAGTCTAACAGGGTCCTAGATGAGCAGTTCTTC	CASSESNRVLDEQFF
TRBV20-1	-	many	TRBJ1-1	TGCAGTGCTAAACATACAGGGAGAGGGATGAACACTGAAGCTTTCTTT	CSAKHTGRGMNTEAFF
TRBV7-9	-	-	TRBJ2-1	TGTGCCAGCAGCCCCCGGGCCCCCGGGATCAATGAGCAGTTCTTC	CASSPRAPGINEQFF
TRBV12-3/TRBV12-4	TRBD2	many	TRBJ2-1	TGTGCCAGCCATATAGCGGGAGCCGGTGGTGAGCAGTTCTTC	CASHIAGAGGEQFF
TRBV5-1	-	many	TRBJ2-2	TGCGCCAGCGGCCCTCAGGGTTCCCGGGAGCTGTTTTTT	CASGPQGSRELFF
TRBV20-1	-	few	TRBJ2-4	TGCAGTGCTAGAACAAGGGAAGCCAAAAACATTCAGTACTTC	CSARTREAKNIQYF
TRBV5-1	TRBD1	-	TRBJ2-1	TGCGCCAGCAGCGTGGACGGACAGGGGGCCCGCAATGAGCAGTTCTTC	CASSVDGQGARNEQFF
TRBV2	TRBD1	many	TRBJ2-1	TGTGCCAGCAGTTATCCGACAGGGGGCCATGAGCAGTTCTTC	CASSYPTGGHEQFF
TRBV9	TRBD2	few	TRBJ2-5	TGTGCCAGCAGCGTAGCTCTTATGACTAGCGGAGGACAAGAGACCCAGTACTTC	CASSVALMTSGGQETQYF
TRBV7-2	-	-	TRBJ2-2	TGTGCCAGCAGTTGGATCGCGGGGACCGGGGAGCTGTTTTTT	CASSWIAGTGELFF
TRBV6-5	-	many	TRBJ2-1	TGTGCCAGCAGTTATGGGGGGACCGCCTACAATGAGCAGTTCTTC	CASSYGGTAYNEQFF